This T cell receptor (beta chain) was obtained from a study of T-cell reconstitution after alpha-beta-depleted transplantation in children. A TCRbeta library incorporating unique molecular identifiers was prepared. TCRdb passed the PCR reads through MiXCR, listing each CDR3 protein once. This sample has about 600,000 distinct CDR3 sequences; 13% occur once, and the top ten carry around 2.2%. V lost 7 bases and J 8 bases, leaving 11 bases between the germline ends. The CDR3 spans 11 residues. Germline assignment: CDR1 SEHNR and CDR2 FQNEAQ (reference sequence). V is TRBV7-9 and J is TRBJ1-2, with D unresolved. The TCR was taken from a male patient aged 10-17 years who had a stem cell transplant for acute myeloid leukemia, so the T cells may come from the graft donor. The sample consisted of PBMCs, mostly from graft donor cells, taken 360 days after TCRalphabeta/CD19-depleted stem cell transplant. The CDR3 DNA reads as TGTGCCAGCATGAAGGGAGAGGGCTACACCTTC. This codes for CASMKGEGYTF. The full variable domain, completed using reference TRBV7-9 and TRBJ1-2, is DTGVSQNPRHKITKRGQNVTFRCDPISEHNRLYWYRQTLGQGPEFLTYFQNEAQLEKSRLLSDRFSAERPKGSFSTLEIQRTEQGDSAMYLCASMKGEGYTFGSGTRLTVV.